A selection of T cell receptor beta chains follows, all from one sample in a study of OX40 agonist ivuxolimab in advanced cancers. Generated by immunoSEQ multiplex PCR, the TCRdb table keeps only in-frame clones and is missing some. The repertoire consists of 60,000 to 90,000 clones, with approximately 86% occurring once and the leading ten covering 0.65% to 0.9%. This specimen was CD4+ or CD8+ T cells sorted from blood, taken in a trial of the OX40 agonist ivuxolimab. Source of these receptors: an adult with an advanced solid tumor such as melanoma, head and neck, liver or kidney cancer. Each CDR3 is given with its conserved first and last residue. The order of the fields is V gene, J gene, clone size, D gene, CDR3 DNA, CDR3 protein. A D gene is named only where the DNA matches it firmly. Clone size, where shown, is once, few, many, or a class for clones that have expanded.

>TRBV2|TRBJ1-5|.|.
TGTGCCTCAAGGGCAGGTACGAATCAGCCCCAGCATTTT
CASRAGTNQPQHF
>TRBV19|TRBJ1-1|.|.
TGTGCCAGTAGTAGTGGACCGCACACTGAAGCTTTCTTT
CASSSGPHTEAFF
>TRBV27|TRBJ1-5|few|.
TGTGCCAGCAGTTTCTCAGACGATCAGCCCCAGCATTTT
CASSFSDDQPQHF
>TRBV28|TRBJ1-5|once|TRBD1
TGTGCCAGCAGTTTATGGACAGGGGCTAATAGCAATCAGCCCCAGCATTTT
CASSLWTGANSNQPQHF
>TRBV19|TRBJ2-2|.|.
TGTGCCAGTTCGGCAGGGAACACCGGGGAGCTGTTTTTT
CASSAGNTGELFF
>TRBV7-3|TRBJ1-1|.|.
TGTGCCAGCAGGGCTTACGGCGGAGACACTGAAGCTTTCTTT
CASRAYGGDTEAFF
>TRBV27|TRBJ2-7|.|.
TGTGCCAGCAGTTTATCGGCCTATGACTACGAGCAGTACTTC
CASSLSAYDYEQYF
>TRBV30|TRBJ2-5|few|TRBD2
TGTGCCTGGCGTTTGGGGACTAGCGGGGGGGCCGTAGAGACCCAGTACTTC
CAWRLGTSGGAVETQYF
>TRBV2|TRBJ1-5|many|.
TGTGCCAGCAGTCTAGTAGTAAGCAATCAGCCCCAGCATTTT
CASSLVVSNQPQHF
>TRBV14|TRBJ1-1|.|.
TGTGCCAGCAGCCCTACAGGGAAGGGGGATTACACTGAAGCTTTCTTT
CASSPTGKGDYTEAFF
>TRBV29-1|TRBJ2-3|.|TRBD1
TGCAGCGCCTTCCGGGACAGCCGTGATACGCAGTATTTT
CSAFRDSRDTQYF
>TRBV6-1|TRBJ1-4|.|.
TGTGCCAGCAGTGAAGATAGGGGATCCGGGGAAAAACTGTTTTTT
CASSEDRGSGEKLFF
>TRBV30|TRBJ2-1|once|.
TGTGCCTGGAGTAACGTGGGGTCCTACAATGAGCAGTTCTTC
CAWSNVGSYNEQFF
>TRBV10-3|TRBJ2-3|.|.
TGTGCCATCAGTGAGTCTAGGCAGGGGAGCACAGATACGCAGTATTTT
CAISESRQGSTDTQYF
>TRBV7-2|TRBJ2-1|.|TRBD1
TGTGCCAGCAGCCCATGGGGACAGGGGCGGCATGAGCAGTTCTTC
CASSPWGQGRHEQFF
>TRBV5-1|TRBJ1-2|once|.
TGCGCCAGCAGCCCCCCCGAACAGGGTAACTATGGCTACACCTTC
CASSPPEQGNYGYTF
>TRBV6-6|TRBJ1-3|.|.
TGTGCCAGCAGTTACAGGGGGGCGCGTGGAAACACCATATATTTT
CASSYRGARGNTIYF
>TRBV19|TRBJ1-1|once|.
TGTGCCAGTTTTCCAGGGCGGGGAACTGAAGCTTTCTTT
CASFPGRGTEAFF
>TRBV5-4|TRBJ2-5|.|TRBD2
TGTGCCAGCAGCACCCTAGCGGGGGCCCAAGAGACCCAGTACTTC
CASSTLAGAQETQYF
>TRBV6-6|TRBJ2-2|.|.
TGTGCCAGCAGCCCAATGGGGACGAACACCGGGGAGCTGTTTTTT
CASSPMGTNTGELFF
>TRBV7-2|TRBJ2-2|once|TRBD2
TGTGCCAGCACTCCGGGGGGGCCGCGAGGCGGGGAGCTGTTTTTT
CASTPGGPRGGELFF
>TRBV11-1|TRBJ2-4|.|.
TGTGCCAGCAGCTTAGATGACCTAAACATTCAGTACTTC
CASSLDDLNIQYF
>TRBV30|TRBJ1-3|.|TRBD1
TGTGCCTGGAGTAATCCGGGACAGCTATACTCTGGAAACACCATATATTTT
CAWSNPGQLYSGNTIYF
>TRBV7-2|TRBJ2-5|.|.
TGTGCCAGCAGCTTAAGTGTTGAGCAGACCCAGTACTTC
CASSLSVEQTQYF
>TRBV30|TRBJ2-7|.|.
TGTGCCTGGAGTGTAGGCCAGGGTGGCTACGAGCAGTACTTC
CAWSVGQGGYEQYF
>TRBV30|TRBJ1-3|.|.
TGTGCTTGCCCGACGTACGGAAACACCATATATTTT
CACPTYGNTIYF
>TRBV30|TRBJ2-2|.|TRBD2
TGTGCCTGGACGGCGGGAGGGATGGTCGGGGAGCTGTTTTTT
CAWTAGGMVGELFF
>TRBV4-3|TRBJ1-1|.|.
TGCGCCAGCAGCCAAGTGTTCAGGGGAGGCACTGAAGCTTTCTTT
CASSQVFRGGTEAFF